This T cell receptor beta chain was observed in a study of OX40 agonist ivuxolimab in advanced cancers. For the wider study: The costimulatory receptor OX40 (CD134) was targeted by ivuxolimab, a fully human IgG2 agonistic monoclonal antibody. Intravenous ivuxolimab was administered to patients every 2 weeks at six dose levels: 0.01, 0.1, 0.3, 1.5, 3 and 10 mg/kg. Partial responses were achieved by three dose-escalation patients, of whom one had hepatocellular carcinoma and two had cutaneous melanoma. The paper describes the monotherapy dose-escalation part (N = 52 patients) of the phase I trial of ivuxolimab. Peripheral TCRbeta sequencing was intended to test whether TCR sequence diversity was altered and clonal T-cell expansion was caused by ivuxolimab. Prior anti-PD-1, anti-PD-L1 or anti-CTLA-4 therapy was permitted, and checkpoint inhibitors had been received by roughly 40% of dose-escalation patients. Among the roughly 54 dose-escalation patients, about 20 had hepatocellular carcinoma, around 15 melanoma, 9 renal cell carcinoma and 9 head and neck cancer. A male proportion of 82.7% and a mean age of approximately 60 years, ranging from about 20 to 79, were recorded for the dose-escalation cohort.

V sheds 10 bases and J sheds 4 bases, leaving 14 bases between their ends. CDR1 and CDR2 (ENHRY, SYGVKD) derive from the germline V gene. From the cysteine up to the phenylalanine, the CDR3 has a length of 13 residues. Only the CDR3 region is kept as DNA, spanning 39 bases read in frame from base 1. Overall results and qualifications from the work: The antigen specificity of the clonally expanded peripheral T cells was not determined. Low levels of normalized T-cell clonal expansion were also shown by some nonresponding patients. After ivuxolimab, expanded clones were on average more numerous among CD8+ T cells than among CD4+ T cells. At doses from 0.1 to 3.0 mg/kg, clonal expansion was seen in both CD4+ and CD8+ blood T cells between baseline and week 6. Partial responders in the 0.1-3.0 mg/kg groups had among the lowest normalized peripheral clonal expansion, especially among CD8+ T cells.

To sequence the TCRbeta CDR3 region, genomic DNA was isolated from the sorted cells. The immunoSEQ Assay was used for sequencing of TCRbeta CDR3 regions. Held by TCRdb, this immuneACCESS table contains in-frame sequences only and omits some clones. Under half of the omission traces to an unresolved V gene where checked; the cause of the rest is unknown. This sample gives 77,000 or so clones in total; around nine tenths of them show up just once. The ten largest make up more than 0.3% of the sample. In regard to this clone: The antigen this receptor binds is unknown. Within one base of it there is no much larger clone, and no base qualities were kept.

The trial excluded patients who had a history of autoimmune disease or were on systemic immunosuppression. Peripheral blood for TCR sequencing was collected from all dose cohorts at baseline, on cycle 4 day 1, and on cycle 7 day 1. Samples were obtained from an open-label, multicenter, first-in-human phase I dose-escalation trial of ivuxolimab. Adults with locally advanced or metastatic head and neck squamous cell, hepatocellular, melanoma or renal cell carcinoma were enrolled in the trial. Before TCR sequencing, CD4+ and CD8+ T cells were separately sorted from peripheral blood. The sample in question was CD4+ or CD8+ T cells sorted from blood, obtained in a trial of the OX40 agonist ivuxolimab. This receptor was identified in an adult with an advanced solid tumor such as melanoma, head and neck, liver or kidney cancer. The chain was built from TRBV10-3 and TRBJ1-5, with a weak D call of TRBD1 (6 bases match). The nucleotides read TGTGCCACTTTGCAGGGGCTAAATCAGCCCCAGCATTTT. Translated, this gives CATLQGLNQPQHF.